Listed here is a single TCR beta chain. Per the original data handling: Reference gene primer amplification yielded estimated nucleated cell counts. The assay was immunoSEQ multiplex PCR, and TCRdb's table has in-frame clones only and misses some. Clone size and the V and J calls come from that table; the DNA yielded D and trimming. The data contain 300,000 to 500,000 clones, 70% to 90% of them singletons. Enrolled through a virtual design, the participants were between 18 and 89 years of age and came from around 25 US areas. The data were obtained in a study of blood T cell repertoires in COVID-19. Germline-derived CDR1 and CDR2 are SGHTA and FQGNSA. The ends were cut back, 4 bases at V and 0 bases at J, with 9 bases in the middle. CDR3 length equals 14 residues.

The chain has TRBV7-2 and TRBJ2-5; D is undetermined. The TCR sequence derives from a woman in her thirties or forties with acute COVID-19. Sample: PBMCs or T cells enriched from blood (not recorded which). CDR3 bases: TGTGCCAGCAGCTCGACTCAGTACCAAGAGACCCAGTACTTC. Translation gives CASSSTQYQETQYF.